This record looks at one T cell receptor beta chain sequence and its context. Original processing notes: Nucleated cell counts were estimated from reference gene primer amplification. Profiled with immunoSEQ multiplex PCR; TCRdb holds only in-frame clones, not every one. V and J calls and clone size follow that table, whereas D and trimming were derived from the DNA. The repertoire holds 100,000 to 150,000 clones, with approximately 84% as singletons. The record originates from a study of blood T cell repertoires in COVID-19. Study details: PBMCs, B-cell-depleted T cells, or T cells were the source of the cDNA or gDNA that made up the material.

CDR1 SGDLS and CDR2 YYNGEE come from the germline V gene. There are 13 residues in the CDR3. V lost 3 bases, J lost 6 bases, and 11 bases lay in between. Sequenced input: peripheral blood. The chain is built from TRBV9 and TRBJ2-3; a possible D gene is TRBD2 (5 bases). The TCR was taken from a man between 65 and 80 years old with acute or convalescent COVID-19. CDR3 DNA sequence: TGTGCCAGCAGCGCTTCACCGGGGGATACGCAGTATTTT. Protein product: CASSASPGDTQYF.